Following are 3 T cell receptor beta chains from one sample sequenced in a study of a mutant IDH1 vaccine in newly diagnosed glioma. Time point meaning: week 35, safety follow-up. Doses of 300 ug of mutant IDH1 20-mer peptide were given with topical imiquimod. The protocol was immunoSEQ multiplex PCR, while the TCRdb copy is restricted to in-frame clones and leaves out a portion. The sample lists roughly 26,000 clones; approximately 82% were seen once. The antigens these receptors bind are not known. Sequences were derived from PBMCs, sampled from a glioma patient whose treatment included an IDH1 peptide vaccine. The receptors stem from a man under 40 with glioma.

The chain combines TRBV5-1 with TRBJ2-1; 9 bases are a match to TRBD1. V lost 0 bases, J lost 4 bases, and 5 bases stayed unmatched. The CDR3 length is 16 residues. The germline V gene has CDR1 SGHRS and CDR2 YFSETQ. The CDR3 loop reads CASSLDRTGDYNEQFF. CDR3 sequence (DNA): TGCGCCAGCAGCTTGGATAGGACAGGGGATTACAATGAGCAGTTCTTC.

The rearrangement uses TRBV7-3 and TRBJ1-1, with a possible D match to TRBD1 (5 bases). The V gene's germline CDR1 is SGHTA and CDR2 FQGTGA. This CDR3 contains 13 residues. Trimming removed 5 bases at V and 2 bases at J, with 9 bases between. In DNA form, the CDR3 reads TGTGCCAGCAGCCCACAGGTTAACACTGAAGCTTTCTTT. Protein: CASSPQVNTEAFF.

The chain couples TRBV10-3 to TRBJ1-2, with D possibly TRBD1 on 5 matching bases. The germline gives CDR1 ENHRY, CDR2 SYGVKD. The CDR3 spans 13 residues. The V gene lost 4 bases and the J gene lost 2 bases, with 8 bases spanning the gap. The CDR3 nucleotides read TGTGCCATCAGTGCGCAGGGAAACTATGGCTACACCTTC. Translating it yields CAISAQGNYGYTF.